Described below is a single T cell receptor (beta chain) sequence and its context. Sequencing was performed with immunoSEQ multiplex PCR; in TCRdb, only in-frame clones are kept and a portion is missing. The sample gives fewer than 50,000 clones, approximately 62% of which show up once; less than 20% is in the top ten. This entry comes from a study of radiotherapy plus CTLA-4 blockade in lung cancer. The germline CDR1 and CDR2 sequences are SGHKS and YYEKEE (reference sequence). Unmatched junction bases numbered 8, after V lost 3 bases and J lost 2 bases. CDR3 length: 15 residues. Sequenced here: peripheral blood, sampled from a patient treated with radiotherapy plus ipilimumab. The source is a human donor with non-small cell lung cancer who had a partial response to radiotherapy plus ipilimumab. The J gene is TRBJ2-7, the V gene TRBV5-5; TRBD2 matches 7 bases. This CDR3 is CASSSLASGTYEQYF. Written as DNA, the CDR3 is TGTGCCAGCAGCTCCCTAGCTAGCGGTACCTACGAGCAGTACTTC. Complete variable domain (other parts from reference TRBV5-5 and TRBJ2-7): DAGVTQSPTHLIKTRGQQVTLRCSPISGHKSVSWYQQVLGQGPQFIFQYYEKEERGRGNFPDRFSARQFPNYSSELNVNALLLGDSALYLCASSSLASGTYEQYFGPGTRLTVT.